These T cell receptor beta chains were read from a single sample in a study of T and B cells in COVID-19 patients. TCRdb itself ran the multiplex PCR reads through MiXCR, one entry per CDR3 protein. The sample records approximately 16,000 distinct CDR3 sequences, 27% being singletons. Sequencing was done on a sample of blood. These receptors were obtained from a human donor who had recovered from COVID-19. Both conserved end residues are part of each CDR3. A D gene is named only where the DNA matches it firmly. Size is omitted from some rows. Given values are once, few, many or a class for expanded clones.

abundance,v_gene,len,j_gene,d_gene,CDR3aa,CDR3nt
-,TRBV27,12,TRBJ2-3,-,CASSHPTDTQYF,TGTGCCAGCAGTCACCCCACAGATACGCAGTATTTT
many,TRBV5-6,12,TRBJ1-2,-,CASSIGYYGYTF,TGTGCCAGCAGCATAGGCTACTATGGCTACACCTTC
-,TRBV6-6,13,TRBJ1-2,TRBD1,CASSSRDREGYTF,TGTGCCAGCAGTTCCCGGGACAGGGAAGGCTACACCTTC
-,TRBV24-1,12,TRBJ2-5,-,CATSDGLETQYF,TGTGCCACCAGTGACGGACTCGAGACCCAGTACTTC
-,TRBV20-1,15,TRBJ2-5,TRBD2,CSARVELAVQETQYF,TGCAGTGCTAGAGTCGAACTAGCGGTCCAAGAGACCCAGTACTTC
many,TRBV12-3/TRBV12-4,16,TRBJ2-5,-,CASSFGGGGEPETQYF,TGTGCCAGCAGTTTTGGGGGAGGAGGGGAGCCAGAGACCCAGTACTTC
-,TRBV20-1,18,TRBJ2-5,TRBD2,CSARDLTSGGLYQETQYF,TGCAGTGCTAGAGATCTTACTAGCGGGGGCTTGTACCAAGAGACCCAGTACTTC
medium-sized,TRBV29-1,14,TRBJ1-3,TRBD1,CSAERQGTGNTIYF,TGCAGCGCCGAACGACAGGGTACTGGAAACACCATATATTTT
-,TRBV5-6,18,TRBJ2-7,TRBD2,CASSGRTSGGSLSYEQYF,TGTGCCAGCAGCGGTCGGACTAGCGGGGGGTCTCTCTCCTACGAGCAGTACTTC
few,TRBV14,15,TRBJ2-1,TRBD1,CASSGTERYYNEQFF,TGTGCCAGCAGCGGGACAGAACGATACTACAATGAGCAGTTCTTC
few,TRBV5-4,16,TRBJ2-5,-,CASIDRRLHPKETQYF,TGTGCCAGCATCGACAGGAGATTACACCCTAAAGAGACCCAGTACTTC
few,TRBV7-2,13,TRBJ2-3,-,CASSLTHTDTQYF,TGTGCCAGCAGCTTAACACATACAGATACGCAGTATTTT
-,TRBV20-1,12,TRBJ2-1,-,CSASPRLSEQFF,TGCAGTGCTAGCCCGCGATTAAGTGAGCAGTTCTTC
many,TRBV6-5,14,TRBJ1-5,-,CASSDGSRNQPQHF,TGTGCCAGCTCGGACGGGTCGAGAAATCAGCCCCAGCATTTT
-,TRBV5-4,16,TRBJ2-2,TRBD2,CASSPKAGHGTGELFF,TGTGCCAGCAGCCCCAAAGCGGGGCACGGCACCGGGGAGCTGTTTTTT
few,TRBV5-4,15,TRBJ2-2,TRBD1,CASSEGQGGVGELFF,TGTGCCAGCAGCGAGGGACAGGGTGGGGTCGGGGAGCTGTTTTTT
many,TRBV6-5,15,TRBJ2-5,TRBD2,CASRFQTSSRETQYF,TGTGCCAGCAGGTTTCAGACTAGCTCAAGGGAGACCCAGTACTTC
many,TRBV19,14,TRBJ1-1,-,CASSTKGQLGLAFF,TGTGCCAGTAGCACAAAGGGGCAGCTTGGGTTAGCTTTCTTT
-,TRBV2,15,TRBJ2-1,TRBD2,CASSEAAGGHNEQFF,TGTGCCAGCAGTGAAGCGGCGGGGGGGCACAATGAGCAGTTCTTC
-,TRBV20-1,15,TRBJ2-1,-,CSAPDPRGRDNEQFF,TGCAGTGCGCCCGACCCACGAGGGAGAGACAATGAGCAGTTCTTC
-,TRBV6-2/TRBV6-3,19,TRBJ2-4,TRBD2,CASSPLGRDGPRAKNIQYF,TGTGCCAGCAGTCCCCTCGGGAGGGATGGACCGAGAGCCAAAAACATTCAGTACTTC
-,TRBV7-4,17,TRBJ2-7,TRBD2,CASSPRRLAGMYNEQYF,TGTGCCAGCAGCCCTAGGAGGCTAGCGGGAATGTATAACGAGCAGTACTTC
-,TRBV6-5,15,TRBJ1-5,TRBD1,CASIFGQGANQPQHF,TGTGCCAGCATATTCGGCCAGGGGGCGAATCAGCCCCAGCATTTT
-,TRBV5-1,15,TRBJ2-7,-,CASSLVAVPPYEQYF,TGCGCCAGCAGCTTGGTGGCGGTACCGCCCTACGAGCAGTACTTC
-,TRBV19,16,TRBJ2-1,TRBD2,CASSLRLAGVGDEQFF,TGTGCCAGTAGTCTCCGACTAGCGGGCGTGGGGGATGAGCAGTTCTTC
many,TRBV7-2,15,TRBJ1-2,TRBD1,CASSSGQGRNYGYTF,TGTGCCAGCAGCTCCGGACAGGGCCGTAACTATGGCTACACCTTC
-,TRBV4-3,14,TRBJ1-4,-,CASSQVGETEKLFF,TGCGCCAGCAGCCAAGTGGGTGAGACGGAAAAACTGTTTTTT
few,TRBV5-4,16,TRBJ2-4,-,CASSLAGLPAKNIQYF,TGTGCCAGCAGCTTGGCCGGGCTCCCAGCCAAAAACATTCAGTACTTC
-,TRBV2,14,TRBJ2-7,TRBD1,CASNSGTGPHEQYF,TGTGCCAGCAACTCCGGGACAGGGCCCCACGAGCAGTACTTC
many,TRBV6-1,15,TRBJ1-6,TRBD1,CASSERTGDNSPLHF,TGTGCCAGCAGTGAAAGGACAGGGGATAATTCACCCCTCCACTTT